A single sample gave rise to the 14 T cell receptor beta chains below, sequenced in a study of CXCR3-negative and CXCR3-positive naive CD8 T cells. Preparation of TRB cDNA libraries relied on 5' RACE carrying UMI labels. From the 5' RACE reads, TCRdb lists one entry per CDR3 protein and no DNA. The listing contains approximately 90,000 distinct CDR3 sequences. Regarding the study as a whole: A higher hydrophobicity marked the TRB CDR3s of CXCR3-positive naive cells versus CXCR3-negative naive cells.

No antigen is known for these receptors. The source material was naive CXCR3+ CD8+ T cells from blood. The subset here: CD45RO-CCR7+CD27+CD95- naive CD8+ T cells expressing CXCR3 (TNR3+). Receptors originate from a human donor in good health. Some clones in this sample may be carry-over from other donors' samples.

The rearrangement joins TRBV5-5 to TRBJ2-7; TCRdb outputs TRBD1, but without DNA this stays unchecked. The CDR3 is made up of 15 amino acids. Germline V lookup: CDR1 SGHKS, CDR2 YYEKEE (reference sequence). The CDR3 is CASSHTRDSTYEQYF.

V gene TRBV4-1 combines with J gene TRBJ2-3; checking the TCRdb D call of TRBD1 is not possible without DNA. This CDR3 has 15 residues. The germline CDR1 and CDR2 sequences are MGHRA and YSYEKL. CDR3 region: CASSQDEGATDTQYF.

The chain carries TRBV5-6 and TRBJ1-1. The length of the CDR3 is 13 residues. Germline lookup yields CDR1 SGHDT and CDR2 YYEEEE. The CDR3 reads CASSSWGGTEAFF.

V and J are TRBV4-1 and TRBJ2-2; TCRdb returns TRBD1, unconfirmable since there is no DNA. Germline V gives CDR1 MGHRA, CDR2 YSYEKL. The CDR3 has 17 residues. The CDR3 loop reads CASSPGERDSVTGELFF.

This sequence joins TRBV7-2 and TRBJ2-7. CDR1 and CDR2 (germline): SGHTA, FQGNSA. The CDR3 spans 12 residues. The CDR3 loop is CASSFTIYEQYF.

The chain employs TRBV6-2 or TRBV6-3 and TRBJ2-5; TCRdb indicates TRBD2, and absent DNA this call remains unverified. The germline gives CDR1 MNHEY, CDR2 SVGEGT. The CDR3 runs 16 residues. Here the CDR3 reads CASSYSVSSDQETQYF.

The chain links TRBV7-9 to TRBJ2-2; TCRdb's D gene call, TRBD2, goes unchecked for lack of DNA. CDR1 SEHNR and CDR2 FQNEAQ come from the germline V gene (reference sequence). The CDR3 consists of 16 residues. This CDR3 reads CASTPDPREDTGELFF.

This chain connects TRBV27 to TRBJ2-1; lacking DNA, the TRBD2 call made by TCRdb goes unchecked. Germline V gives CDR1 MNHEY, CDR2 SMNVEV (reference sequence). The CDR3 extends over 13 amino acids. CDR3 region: CASSLLSGNEQFF.

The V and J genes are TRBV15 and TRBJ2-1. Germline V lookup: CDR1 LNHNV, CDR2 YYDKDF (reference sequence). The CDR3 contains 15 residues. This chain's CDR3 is CATSRPLISYNEQFF. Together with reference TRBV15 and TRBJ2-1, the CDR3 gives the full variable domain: DAMVIQNPRYQVTQFGKPVTLSCSQTLNHNVMYWYQQKSSQAPKLLFHYYDKDFNNEADTPDNFQSRRPNTSFCFLDIRSPGLGDTAMYLCATSRPLISYNEQFFGPGTRLTVL.

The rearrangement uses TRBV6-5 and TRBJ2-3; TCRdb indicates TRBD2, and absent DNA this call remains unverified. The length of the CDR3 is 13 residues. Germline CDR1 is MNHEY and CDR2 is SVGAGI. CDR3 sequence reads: CASAFGPTDTQYF.

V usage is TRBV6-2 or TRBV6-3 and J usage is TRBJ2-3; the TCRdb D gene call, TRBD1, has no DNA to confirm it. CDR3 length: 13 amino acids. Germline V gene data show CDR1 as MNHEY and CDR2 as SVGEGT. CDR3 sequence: CASSPGPTDTQYF.

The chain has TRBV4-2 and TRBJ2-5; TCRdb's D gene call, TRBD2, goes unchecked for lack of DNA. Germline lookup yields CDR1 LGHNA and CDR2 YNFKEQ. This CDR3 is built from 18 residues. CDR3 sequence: CASSQTAGRTSGKETQYF.

This CDR3 is CASSSETWEEEYF. This chain uses TRBV7-2 with TRBJ2-7. CDR3 length: 13 residues. Germline V gives CDR1 SGHTA, CDR2 FQGNSA.

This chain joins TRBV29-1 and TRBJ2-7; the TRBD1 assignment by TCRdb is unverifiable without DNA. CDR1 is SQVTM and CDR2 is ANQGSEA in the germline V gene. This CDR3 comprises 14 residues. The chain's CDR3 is CSVEYGTGDYEQYF.